This T cell receptor (beta chain) stems from a study of blood T cell repertoires in COVID-19. About the research overall: In each case, the material was cDNA or gDNA derived from T cells, B-cell-depleted T cells, or PBMCs.

Clinical history reported by participants formed the basis on which cohorts were assigned. During the 2 weeks before they entered the study, exposed participants had met someone with a PCR-confirmed or clinician-diagnosed COVID-19 case. The CDR3 consists of 19 residues. Trimming removed 1 base from V and 5 bases from J, with 26 bases in between. Germline CDR1 is LGHDT and CDR2 is YNNKEL (reference sequence). Only a few counts were recorded for this clone. Per the study methods: Scientists estimated how many nucleated cells there were by amplifying reference gene primers. Some clones are missing from TCRdb's copy, which holds only in-frame ones; the method was immunoSEQ multiplex PCR. The DNA gave D and trimming, while V, J and clone size come from that table. The profile shows roughly 200,000 clones, under 90% of them singletons.

The origin of this receptor is a woman between 50 and 59 years old who had been exposed to COVID-19. The chain combines TRBV3-1 (or the pseudogene TRBV3-2) with TRBJ1-1; perhaps TRBD1 as D (5 bases). The sequencing input was PBMCs or T cells enriched from blood (not recorded which). The CDR3 is CASSQAGPTGAGKGTEAFF. For the CDR3, the DNA is TGTGCCAGCAGCCAAGCGGGACCTACAGGTGCGGGGAAGGGGACTGAAGCTTTCTTT.